A selection of T cell receptor beta chains follows, all from one sample in a study of blood T cell repertoires in COVID-19. Repertoires were generated with immunoSEQ multiplex PCR, while TCRdb's copy carries only in-frame clones and drops some. The table records about 300,000 clones, approximately 90% of them present only once. Sequencing input: peripheral blood. These receptors were obtained from a man in his forties with acute or convalescent COVID-19. CDR3s include the opening cysteine and the closing phenylalanine or tryptophan. D genes are given only for firm matches. Where a row states a size, it is once, few, many or the class of an expanded clone; other rows omit it.

-	TRBV5-1	TRBJ1-6	TRBD1	17	TGCGCCAGCAGCTTGGAACAGGGGGCTGGGACGTGGTCACCCCTCCACTTT	CASSLEQGAGTWSPLHF
once	TRBV24-1	TRBJ1-1	-	13	TGTGCCACCAGTCAGGGGTTGGACACTGAAGCTTTCTTT	CATSQGLDTEAFF
-	TRBV7-2	TRBJ1-1	-	13	TGTGCCAGCAGTTTAAGCCGAGACACTGAAGCTTTCTTT	CASSLSRDTEAFF
-	TRBV3-1/TRBV3-2	TRBJ2-3	-	14	TGTGCCAGCAGCCACGTTTTGAGGCCAGATACGCAGTATTTT	CASSHVLRPDTQYF
-	TRBV21-1	TRBJ1-5	-	13	TGTGCCAGCAGCAAACGAGGGCGGCAGCCCCAGCATTTT	CASSKRGRQPQHF
-	TRBV5-1	TRBJ1-1	-	13	TGCGCCAGCAGCCGTACAGTTAACACTGAAGCTTTCTTT	CASSRTVNTEAFF
-	TRBV5-1	TRBJ1-1	-	18	TGCGCCAGCAGCTTGGCCCTTAGTCAAGGGGTCGGGAACACTGAAGCTTTCTTT	CASSLALSQGVGNTEAFF
-	TRBV3-1/TRBV3-2	TRBJ1-5	TRBD1	18	TGTGCCAGCAGCCAAGGGTGGGAAAAGGACAGGGGGAATCAGCCCCAGCATTTT	CASSQGWEKDRGNQPQHF
-	TRBV19	TRBJ2-3	-	13	TGTGCCAGTACCCGACAAGGCACAGATACGCAGTATTTT	CASTRQGTDTQYF
once	TRBV29-1	TRBJ1-2	-	12	TGCAGCGTTGATGAACAGGCAGGTGGCTACACCTTC	CSVDEQAGGYTF
-	TRBV5-1	TRBJ1-2	-	18	TGCGCCAGCAGCTTGGTACCTTTAGACAGCTACGTTAGGGGTGGCTACACCTTC	CASSLVPLDSYVRGGYTF
-	TRBV27	TRBJ1-2	TRBD1	13	TGTGCCAGCAGTCCCTTCCGGGACAGCCTCCACACCTTC	CASSPFRDSLHTF
-	TRBV7-2	TRBJ2-7	TRBD2	15	TGTGCCAGCAGAACGAGGGGCGGCGGGGGCTACGAGCAGTACTTC	CASRTRGGGGYEQYF
-	TRBV5-1	TRBJ1-4	TRBD1	15	TGCGCCAGCAGCTTGGCCGGGACAGGGAACGAAAAACTGTTTTTT	CASSLAGTGNEKLFF
-	TRBV5-8	TRBJ2-7	-	13	TGTGCCTCGCAGGGGTTTACTACCTACGAGCAGTACTTC	CASQGFTTYEQYF
once	TRBV20-1	TRBJ1-3	TRBD1	15	TGCAGTGCTAGTGGGACAGGGACATCTGGAAACACCATATATTTT	CSASGTGTSGNTIYF
-	TRBV10-1	TRBJ2-1	TRBD1	17	TGCGCCAGCAGTGAGTCGGGGAGAGGACAGGGGGGGAATGAGCAGTTCTTC	CASSESGRGQGGNEQFF
-	TRBV19	TRBJ2-2	TRBD1	16	TGTGCCAGTAGTATAGATGAGAGGGGGCGGGCCGGGGAGCTGTTTTTT	CASSIDERGRAGELFF
-	TRBV5-4	TRBJ1-1	TRBD1	14	TGTGCCAGCAGCTCGACAGGGGGTAACACTGAAGCTTTCTTT	CASSSTGGNTEAFF
once	TRBV5-6	TRBJ2-7	-	12	TGTGCCAGCAACCTTCTCAGGGAAGAGCAGTACTTC	CASNLLREEQYF
-	TRBV7-2	TRBJ1-2	-	14	TGTGCCAGCAGCTCCCATAGGGGTCCCTATGGCTACACCTTC	CASSSHRGPYGYTF
-	TRBV6-1	TRBJ1-1	-	15	TGTGCCAGCAGTGAAAGGGGGGGATGGAACACTGAAGCTTTCTTT	CASSERGGWNTEAFF
-	TRBV3-1/TRBV3-2	TRBJ1-2	TRBD1	15	TGTGCCAGCAGGCTGTCGGGACAGGGTAGCTATGGCTACACCTTC	CASRLSGQGSYGYTF